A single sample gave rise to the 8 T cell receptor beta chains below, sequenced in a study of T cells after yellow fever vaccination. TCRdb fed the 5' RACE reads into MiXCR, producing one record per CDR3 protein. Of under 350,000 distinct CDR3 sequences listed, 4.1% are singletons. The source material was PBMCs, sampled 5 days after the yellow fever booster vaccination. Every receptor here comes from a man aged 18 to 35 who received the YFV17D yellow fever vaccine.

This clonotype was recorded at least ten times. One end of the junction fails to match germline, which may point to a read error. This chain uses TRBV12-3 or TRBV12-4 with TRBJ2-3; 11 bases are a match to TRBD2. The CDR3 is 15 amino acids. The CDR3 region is CASSLAGGSTDTQYF. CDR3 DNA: TGTGCCAGCAGCTTAGCGGGGGGGAGCACAGATACGCAGTATTTT.

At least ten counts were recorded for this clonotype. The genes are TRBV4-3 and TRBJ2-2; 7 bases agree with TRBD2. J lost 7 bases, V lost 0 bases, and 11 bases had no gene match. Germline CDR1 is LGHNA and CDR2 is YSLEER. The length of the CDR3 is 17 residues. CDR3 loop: CASSQDNGGKFFGELFF. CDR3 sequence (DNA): TGCGCCAGCAGCCAAGATAACGGGGGGAAATTTTTCGGGGAGCTGTTTTTT.

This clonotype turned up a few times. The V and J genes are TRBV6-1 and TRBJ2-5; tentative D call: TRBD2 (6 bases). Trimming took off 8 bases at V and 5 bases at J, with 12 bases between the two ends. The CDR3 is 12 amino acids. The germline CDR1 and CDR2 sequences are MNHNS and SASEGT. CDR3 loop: CASDGGGETQYF. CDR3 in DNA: TGTGCCAGCGACGGGGGAGGCGAGACCCAGTACTTC.

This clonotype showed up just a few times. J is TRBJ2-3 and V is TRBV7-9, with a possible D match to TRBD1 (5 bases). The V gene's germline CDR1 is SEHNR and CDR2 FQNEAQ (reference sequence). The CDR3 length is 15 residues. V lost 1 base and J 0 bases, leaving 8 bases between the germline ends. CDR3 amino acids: CASSLGQTSTDTQYF. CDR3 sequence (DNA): TGTGCCAGCAGCTTAGGACAGACTAGCACAGATACGCAGTATTTT.

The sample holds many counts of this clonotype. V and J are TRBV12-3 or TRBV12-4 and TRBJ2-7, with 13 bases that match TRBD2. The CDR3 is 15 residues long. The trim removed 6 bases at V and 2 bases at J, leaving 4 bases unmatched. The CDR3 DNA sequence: TGTGCCAGCAGCCGGGGACTAGCGGGGACCTACGAGCAGTACTTC. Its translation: CASSRGLAGTYEQYF.

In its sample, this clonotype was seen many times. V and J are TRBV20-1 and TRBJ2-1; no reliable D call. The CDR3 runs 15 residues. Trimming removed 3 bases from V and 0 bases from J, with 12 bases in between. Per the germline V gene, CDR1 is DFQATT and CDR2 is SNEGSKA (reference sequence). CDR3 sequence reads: CSASGPPSSYNEQFF. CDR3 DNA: TGCAGTGCTAGCGGCCCACCGAGCTCCTACAATGAGCAGTTCTTC.

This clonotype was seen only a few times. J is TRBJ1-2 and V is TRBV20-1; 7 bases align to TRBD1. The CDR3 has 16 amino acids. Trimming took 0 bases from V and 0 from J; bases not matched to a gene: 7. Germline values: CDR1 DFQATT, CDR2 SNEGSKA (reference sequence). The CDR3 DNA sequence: TGCAGTGCTAGAGAGACAGGGCCTGGAGCTAACTATGGCTACACCTTC. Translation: CSARETGPGANYGYTF.

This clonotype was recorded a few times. The CDR3 here is CASRWDNEKLFF. The CDR3, as DNA: TGCGCCAGCAGATGGGATAATGAAAAACTGTTTTTT. J is TRBJ1-4 and V is TRBV5-1; no clear D gene. The V end lost 5 bases, the J end lost 4 bases, and 6 bases lay between the germline ends. Germline V gene sequence: CDR1 SGHRS, CDR2 YFSETQ. CDR3 size: 12 residues.